The sequence of this T cell receptor beta chain was determined in a study of response to subunit inactivated influenza vaccine. V was cut by 7 bases and J by 0 bases, with 16 bases left in between. This CDR3 is 16 amino acids long. Germline V gene data show CDR1 as SNHLY and CDR2 as FYNNEI. Overall study results and limits: Authors suggested seasonal influenza vaccinations each recruit few new T cells.

Concerning this clonotype: Its target is unknown.

Using its own MiXCR run on the RT-PCR reads, TCRdb lists one record per CDR3 protein. The repertoire has hundreds of thousands of distinct CDR3 sequences, around a sixth of them found once; the top ten carry around 10%. V is TRBV2 and J is TRBJ2-1; D ambiguous. The sequence came from a man in his fifties or sixties who received an inactivated influenza vaccine. Specimen: PBMCs from blood, collected roughly 13 days after vaccination. The CDR3 DNA reads TGTGCCAGCACAAGCTTGGCGGTAAGCTCCTACAATGAGCAGTTCTTC. It codes for CASTSLAVSSYNEQFF.